This record concerns one T cell receptor (beta chain) sequence. TCRdb's copy holds only in-frame clones and misses some; the assay was immunoSEQ multiplex PCR. The sample has a few hundred thousand clones, roughly nine tenths seen once. This sample was included in a study of blood T cell repertoires in COVID-19. Trimming took 3 bases from V and 4 from J; bases not matched to a gene: 1. Germline CDR1 is SEHNR and CDR2 is FQNEAQ (reference sequence). There are 13 residues in the CDR3. Sequenced sample: PBMCs or T cells enriched from blood (not recorded which). V gene TRBV7-9 combines with J gene TRBJ1-1; 8 positions agree with TRBD1. The receptor's source is a woman in her thirties or forties who had been exposed to COVID-19. CDR3: CASSFGTGTEAFF. In nucleotides, the CDR3 is TGTGCCAGCAGCTTCGGGACAGGCACTGAAGCTTTCTTT. The full variable domain, with the rest looked up from reference TRBV7-9 and TRBJ1-1, is DTGVSQNPRHKITKRGQNVTFRCDPISEHNRLYWYRQTLGQGPEFLTYFQNEAQLEKSRLLSDRFSAERPKGSFSTLEIQRTEQGDSAMYLCASSFGTGTEAFFGQGTRLTVV.